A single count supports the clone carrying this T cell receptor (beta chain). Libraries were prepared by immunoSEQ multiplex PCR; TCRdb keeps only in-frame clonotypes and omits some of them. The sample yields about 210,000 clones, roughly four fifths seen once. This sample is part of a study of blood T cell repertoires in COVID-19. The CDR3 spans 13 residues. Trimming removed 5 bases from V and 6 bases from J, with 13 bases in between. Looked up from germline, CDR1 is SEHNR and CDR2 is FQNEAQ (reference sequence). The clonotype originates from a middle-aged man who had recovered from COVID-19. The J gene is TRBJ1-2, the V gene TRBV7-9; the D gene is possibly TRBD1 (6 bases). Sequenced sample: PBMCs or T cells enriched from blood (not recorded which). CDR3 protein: CASSLGQINGYTF. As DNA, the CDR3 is TGTGCCAGCAGCCTCGGACAGATTAATGGCTACACCTTC.